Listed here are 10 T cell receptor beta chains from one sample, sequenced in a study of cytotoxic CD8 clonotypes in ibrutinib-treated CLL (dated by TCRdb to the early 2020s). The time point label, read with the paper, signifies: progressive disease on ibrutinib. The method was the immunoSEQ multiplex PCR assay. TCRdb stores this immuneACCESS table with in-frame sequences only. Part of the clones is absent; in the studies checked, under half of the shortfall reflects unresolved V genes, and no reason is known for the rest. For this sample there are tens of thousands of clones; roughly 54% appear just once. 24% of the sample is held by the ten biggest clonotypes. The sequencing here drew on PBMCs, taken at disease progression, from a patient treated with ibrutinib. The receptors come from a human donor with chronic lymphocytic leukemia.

The chain's CDR3 is CAWSVTGTGLKNIQYF. The CDR3, as DNA: TGTGCCTGGAGCGTTACCGGGACAGGGCTTAAAAACATTCAGTACTTC. This chain uses TRBV30 with TRBJ2-4; the match to TRBD1 covers 9 bases. The CDR3 sequence is 16 residues long. V trimming: 3 bases; J trimming: 4 bases; junction bases outside the gene matches: 10. From germline, CDR1 is GTSNPN and CDR2 SVGIG (reference sequence).

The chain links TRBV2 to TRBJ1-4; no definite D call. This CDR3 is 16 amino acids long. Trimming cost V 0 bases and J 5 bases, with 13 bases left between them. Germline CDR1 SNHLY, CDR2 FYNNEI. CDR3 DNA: TGTGCCAGCAGTGAAGCGCTTATTCATCCGAATGAAAAACTGTTTTTT. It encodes CASSEALIHPNEKLFF.

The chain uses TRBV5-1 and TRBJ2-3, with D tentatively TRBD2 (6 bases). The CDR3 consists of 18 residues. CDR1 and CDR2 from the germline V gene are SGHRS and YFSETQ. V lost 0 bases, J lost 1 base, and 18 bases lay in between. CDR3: CASSLARIRREGTDTQYF. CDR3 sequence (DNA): TGCGCCAGCAGCTTGGCCAGGATTCGCAGGGAGGGCACAGATACGCAGTATTTT. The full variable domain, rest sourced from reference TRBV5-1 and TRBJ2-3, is KAGVTQTPRYLIKTRGQQVTLSCSPISGHRSVSWYQQTPGQGLQFLFEYFSETQRNKGNFPGRFSGRQFSNSRSEMNVSTLELGDSALYLCASSLARIRREGTDTQYFGPGTRLTVL.

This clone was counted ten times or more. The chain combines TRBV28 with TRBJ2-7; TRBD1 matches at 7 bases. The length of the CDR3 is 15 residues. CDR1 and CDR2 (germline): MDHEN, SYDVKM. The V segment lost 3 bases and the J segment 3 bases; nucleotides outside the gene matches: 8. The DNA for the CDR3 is TGTGCCAGCAGTTTCCTCGGGACAGAGTTCTACGAGCAGTACTTC. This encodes CASSFLGTEFYEQYF.

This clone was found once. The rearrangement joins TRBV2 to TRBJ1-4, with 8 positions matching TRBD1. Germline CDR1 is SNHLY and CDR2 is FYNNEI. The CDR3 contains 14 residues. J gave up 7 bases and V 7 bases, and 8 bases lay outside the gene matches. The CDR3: CASTQPGQAEKLFF. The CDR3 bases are TGTGCCAGCACTCAGCCGGGACAGGCTGAAAAACTGTTTTTT.

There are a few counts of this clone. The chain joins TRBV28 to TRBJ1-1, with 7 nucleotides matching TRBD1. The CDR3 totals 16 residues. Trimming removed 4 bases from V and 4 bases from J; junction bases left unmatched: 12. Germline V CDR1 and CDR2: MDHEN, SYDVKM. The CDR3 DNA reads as TGTGCCAGCAGTTGGGGCGCTTTGGGGGACAGCACTGAAGCTTTCTTT. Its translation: CASSWGALGDSTEAFF.

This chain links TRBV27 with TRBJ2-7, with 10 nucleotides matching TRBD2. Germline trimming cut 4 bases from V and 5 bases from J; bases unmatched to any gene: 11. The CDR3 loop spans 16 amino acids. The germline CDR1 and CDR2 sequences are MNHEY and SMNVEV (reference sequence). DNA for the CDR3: TGTGCCAGCAGTTCCAGCGGGGGGGCGGTATTCCACGAGCAGTACTTC. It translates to CASSSSGGAVFHEQYF.

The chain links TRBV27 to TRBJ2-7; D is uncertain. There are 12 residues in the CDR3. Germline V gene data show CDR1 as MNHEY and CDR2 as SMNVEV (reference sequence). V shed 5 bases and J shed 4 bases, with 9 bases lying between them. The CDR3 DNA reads TGTGCCAGCAGTCCCCCCGGTTACGAGCAGTACTTC. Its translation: CASSPPGYEQYF.

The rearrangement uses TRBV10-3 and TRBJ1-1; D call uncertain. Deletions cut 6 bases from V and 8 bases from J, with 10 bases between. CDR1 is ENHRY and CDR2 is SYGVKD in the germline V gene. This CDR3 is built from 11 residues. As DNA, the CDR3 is TGTGCCATCAGGACAAATGAGGAAGCTTTCTTT. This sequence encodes CAIRTNEEAFF.

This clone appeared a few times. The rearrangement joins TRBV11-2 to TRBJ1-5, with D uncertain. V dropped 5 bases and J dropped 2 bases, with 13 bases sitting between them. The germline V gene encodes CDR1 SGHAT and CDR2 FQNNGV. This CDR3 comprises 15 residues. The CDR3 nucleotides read TGTGCCAGCAGCCGCGGACCGGAGGGCAATCAGCCCCAGCATTTT. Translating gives CASSRGPEGNQPQHF.